The source of this T cell receptor (beta chain) is a study of blood T cell repertoires in COVID-19. Across the whole study: The study drew acute and convalescent COVID-19 samples from the United States, Italy and Spain. T cells, B-cell-depleted T cells, or PBMCs supplied cDNA or gDNA.

Source study methods: Counts of nucleated cells, estimated from reference gene primer amplification, were obtained. Clones were read by immunoSEQ multiplex PCR, and TCRdb kept only the in-frame ones, dropping some. V, J and clone size are taken as reported in that table, and D and trimming were inferred from the DNA itself. The profile shows 130,000 to 150,000 clones, about 87% of them singletons. The CDR3 is 13 residues long. The junction had 6 bases not matched to a gene; V was cut back by 6 bases and J by 8 bases. The germline V gene has CDR1 KGHSH and CDR2 LQKENI. The V and J genes are TRBV18 and TRBJ1-4; the match to TRBD1 covers 7 bases. The sequence was collected from a woman in her forties or fifties with acute or convalescent COVID-19. Sequencing was done on a sample of peripheral blood. CDR3 sequence (DNA): TGTGCCAGCTCGCTACAGGGGAGCGAAAAACTGTTTTTT. Its translation: CASSLQGSEKLFF.